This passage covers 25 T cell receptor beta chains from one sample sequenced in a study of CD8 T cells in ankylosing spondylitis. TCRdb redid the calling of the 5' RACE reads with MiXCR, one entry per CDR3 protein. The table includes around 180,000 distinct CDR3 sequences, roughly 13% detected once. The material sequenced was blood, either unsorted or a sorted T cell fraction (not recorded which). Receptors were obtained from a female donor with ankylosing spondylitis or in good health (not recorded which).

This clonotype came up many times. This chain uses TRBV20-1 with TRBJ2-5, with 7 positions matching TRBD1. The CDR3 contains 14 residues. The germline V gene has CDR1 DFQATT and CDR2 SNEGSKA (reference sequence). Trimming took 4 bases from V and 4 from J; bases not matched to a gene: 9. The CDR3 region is CSATHPTGRETQYF. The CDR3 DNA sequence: TGCAGTGCTACCCACCCGACAGGGCGAGAGACCCAGTACTTC.

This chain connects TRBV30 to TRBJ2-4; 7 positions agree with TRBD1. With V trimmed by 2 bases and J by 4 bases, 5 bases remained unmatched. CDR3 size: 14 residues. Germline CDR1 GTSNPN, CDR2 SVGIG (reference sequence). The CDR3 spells CAWSLGGVKNIQYF. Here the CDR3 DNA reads TGTGCCTGGAGTCTAGGGGGCGTGAAAAACATTCAGTACTTC.

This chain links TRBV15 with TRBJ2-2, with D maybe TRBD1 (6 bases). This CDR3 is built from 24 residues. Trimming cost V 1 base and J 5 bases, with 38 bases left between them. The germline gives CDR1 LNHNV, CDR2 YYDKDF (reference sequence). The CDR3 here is CATSRGLKGVGMSSVWRGTGELFF. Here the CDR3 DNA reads TGTGCCACCAGCAGAGGCCTGAAGGGGGTTGGAATGAGTAGCGTGTGGCGCGGGACCGGGGAGCTGTTTTTT.

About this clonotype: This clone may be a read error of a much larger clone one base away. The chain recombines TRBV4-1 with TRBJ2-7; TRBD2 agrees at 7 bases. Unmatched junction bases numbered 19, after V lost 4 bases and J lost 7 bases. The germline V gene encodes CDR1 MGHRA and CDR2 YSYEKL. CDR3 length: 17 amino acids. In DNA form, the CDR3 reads TGCGCCAGCAGCCTTAGAGAGCCGGGAGGTTCCCCTGGGGAGCAGTACTTC. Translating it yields CASSLREPGGSPGEQYF.

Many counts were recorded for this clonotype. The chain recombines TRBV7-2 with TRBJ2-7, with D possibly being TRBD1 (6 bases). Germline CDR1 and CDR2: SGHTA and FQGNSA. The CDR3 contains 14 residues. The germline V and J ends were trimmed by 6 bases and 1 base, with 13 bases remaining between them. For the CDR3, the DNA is TGTGCCAGCAGACAGGACAGCAGATCCTACGAGCAGTACTTC. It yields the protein CASRQDSRSYEQYF.

Here the CDR3 DNA reads TGCAGTGCTCATGGACAGGGATTGAACTATGGCTACACCTTC. Translating it yields CSAHGQGLNYGYTF. The chain recombines TRBV20-1 with TRBJ1-2, with TRBD1 matching over 8 bases. The V gene end was trimmed by 5 bases and the J gene end by 2 bases; junction bases not matched to a gene: 7. Per germline, CDR1 DFQATT and CDR2 SNEGSKA (reference sequence). The length of the CDR3 is 14 residues.

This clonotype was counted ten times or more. This CDR3 reads CASSVVGQTSTDTQYF. The CDR3 region has the DNA TGTGCCAGCAGCGTAGTGGGACAAACTAGCACAGATACGCAGTATTTT. The chain uses TRBV9 and TRBJ2-3; weak D call: TRBD1 (6 bases). Trimming took 0 bases from V and 0 from J, leaving 11 bases between them. This CDR3 comprises 16 residues. CDR1 and CDR2 from the germline V gene are SGDLS and YYNGEE.

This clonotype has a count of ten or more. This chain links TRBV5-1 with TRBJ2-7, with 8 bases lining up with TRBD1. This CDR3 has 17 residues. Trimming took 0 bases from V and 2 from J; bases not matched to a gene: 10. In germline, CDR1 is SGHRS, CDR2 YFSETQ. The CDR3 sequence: CASSLAPGTGQAYEQYF. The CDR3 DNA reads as TGCGCCAGCAGCTTGGCCCCCGGGACAGGCCAGGCCTACGAGCAGTACTTC.

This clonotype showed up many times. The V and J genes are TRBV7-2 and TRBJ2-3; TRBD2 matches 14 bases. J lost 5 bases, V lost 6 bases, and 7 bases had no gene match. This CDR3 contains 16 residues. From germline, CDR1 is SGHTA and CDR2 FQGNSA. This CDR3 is CASSRLAGGQEDTQYF. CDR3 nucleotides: TGTGCCAGCAGTCGACTAGCGGGAGGGCAAGAAGATACGCAGTATTTT. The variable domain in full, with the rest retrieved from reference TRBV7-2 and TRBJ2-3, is GAGVSQSPSNKVTEKGKDVELRCDPISGHTALYWYRQSLGQGLEFLIYFQGNSAPDKSGLPSDRFSAERTGGSVSTLTIQRTQQEDSAVYLCASSRLAGGQEDTQYFGPGTRLTVL.

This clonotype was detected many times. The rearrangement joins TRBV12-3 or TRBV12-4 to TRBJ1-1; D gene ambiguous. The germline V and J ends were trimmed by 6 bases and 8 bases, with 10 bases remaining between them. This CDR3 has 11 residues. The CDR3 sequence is CASSFREEAFF. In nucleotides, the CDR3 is TGTGCCAGCAGCTTCCGGGAGGAAGCTTTCTTT.

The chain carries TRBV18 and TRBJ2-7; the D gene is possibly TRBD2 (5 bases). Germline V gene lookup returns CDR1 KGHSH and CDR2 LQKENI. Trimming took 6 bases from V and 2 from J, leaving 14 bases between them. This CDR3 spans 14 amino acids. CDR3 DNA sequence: TGTGCCAGCTCGAGCGACGGAGGTACCTACGAGCAGTACTTC. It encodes CASSSDGGTYEQYF.

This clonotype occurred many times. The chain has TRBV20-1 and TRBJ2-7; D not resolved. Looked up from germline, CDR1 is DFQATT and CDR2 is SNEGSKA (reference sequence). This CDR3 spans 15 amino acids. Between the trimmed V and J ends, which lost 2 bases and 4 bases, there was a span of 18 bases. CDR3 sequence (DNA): TGCAGTGCTAGACCCCCGGCGCCTAGTGGGTACGAGCAGTACTTC. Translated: CSARPPAPSGYEQYF.

In DNA, the CDR3 is TGCAGCGTCGAGTGGGGGACAGTTCGAACCGGGGAGCTGTTTTTT. Residues: CSVEWGTVRTGELFF. The V and J genes are TRBV29-1 and TRBJ2-2, with 7 bases lining up with TRBD1. The CDR3 is made up of 15 amino acids. Unmatched junction bases numbered 12, after V lost 6 bases and J lost 5 bases. CDR1 is SQVTM and CDR2 is ANQGSEA in the germline V gene.

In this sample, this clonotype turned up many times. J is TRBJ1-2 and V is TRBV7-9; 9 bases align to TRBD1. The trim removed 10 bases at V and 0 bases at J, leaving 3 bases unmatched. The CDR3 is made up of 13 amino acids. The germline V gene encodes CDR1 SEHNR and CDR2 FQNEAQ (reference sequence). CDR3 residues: CAIGTGPNYGYTF. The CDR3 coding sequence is TGTGCCATCGGGACAGGGCCTAACTATGGCTACACCTTC.

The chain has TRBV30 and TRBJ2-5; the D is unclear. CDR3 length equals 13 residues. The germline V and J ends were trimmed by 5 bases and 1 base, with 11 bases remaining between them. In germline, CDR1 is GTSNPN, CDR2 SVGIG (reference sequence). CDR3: CAWGRQPQETQYF. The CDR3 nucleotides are TGTGCCTGGGGTAGGCAGCCCCAAGAGACCCAGTACTTC.

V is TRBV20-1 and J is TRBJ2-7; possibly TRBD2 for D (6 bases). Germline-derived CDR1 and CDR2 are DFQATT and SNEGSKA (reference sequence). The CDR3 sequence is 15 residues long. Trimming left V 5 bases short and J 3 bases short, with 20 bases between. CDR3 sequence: CSARWAGSQNYEQYF. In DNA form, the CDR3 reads TGCAGTGCTCGCTGGGCGGGATCCCAGAACTACGAGCAGTACTTC.

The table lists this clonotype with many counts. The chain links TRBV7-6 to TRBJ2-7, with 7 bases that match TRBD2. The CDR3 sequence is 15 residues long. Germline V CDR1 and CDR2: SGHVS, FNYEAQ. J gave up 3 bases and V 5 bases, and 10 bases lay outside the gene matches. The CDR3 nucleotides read TGTGCCAGCAGCCCAAGGCGACTAGCAGGCTACGAGCAGTACTTC. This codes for CASSPRRLAGYEQYF.

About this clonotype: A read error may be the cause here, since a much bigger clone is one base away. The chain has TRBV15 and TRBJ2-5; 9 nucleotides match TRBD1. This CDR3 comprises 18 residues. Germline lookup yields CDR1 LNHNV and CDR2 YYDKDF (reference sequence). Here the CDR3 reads CAASRDWSEGTGQETQYF. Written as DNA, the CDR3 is TGTGCCGCCAGCAGAGATTGGAGTGAAGGGACAGGGCAAGAGACCCAGTACTTC.

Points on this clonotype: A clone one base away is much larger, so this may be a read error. This CDR3 reads CASSLDGSGTDTQYF. For the CDR3, the DNA is TGCGCCAGCAGCTTGGATGGTAGCGGCACAGATACGCAGTATTTT. The J gene is TRBJ2-3, the V gene TRBV5-1; possible D gene TRBD2, 5 bases. The germline V and J ends were trimmed by 0 bases and 1 base, with 9 bases remaining between them. CDR3 length: 15 residues. Germline CDR1 and CDR2: SGHRS and YFSETQ.

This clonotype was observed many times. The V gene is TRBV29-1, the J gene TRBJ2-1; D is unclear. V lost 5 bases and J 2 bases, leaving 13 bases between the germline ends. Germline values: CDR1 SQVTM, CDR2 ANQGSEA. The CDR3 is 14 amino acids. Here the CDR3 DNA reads TGCAGCGTTTCCCCTCCCGCGCCCTACAATGAGCAGTTCTTC. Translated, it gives CSVSPPAPYNEQFF.

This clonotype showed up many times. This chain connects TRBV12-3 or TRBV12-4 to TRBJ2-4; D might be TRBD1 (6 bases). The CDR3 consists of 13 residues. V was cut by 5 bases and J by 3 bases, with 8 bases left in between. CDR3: CASSDRNKNIQYF. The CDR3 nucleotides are TGTGCCAGCAGTGACAGGAACAAAAACATTCAGTACTTC.

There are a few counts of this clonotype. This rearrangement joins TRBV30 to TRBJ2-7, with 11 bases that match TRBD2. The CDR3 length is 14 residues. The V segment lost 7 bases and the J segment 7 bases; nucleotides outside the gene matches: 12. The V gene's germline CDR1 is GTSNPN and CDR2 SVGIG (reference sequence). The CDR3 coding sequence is TGTGCCTACCAGGTAGGACTAGCGGGTGGAGAGCAGTACTTC. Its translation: CAYQVGLAGGEQYF.

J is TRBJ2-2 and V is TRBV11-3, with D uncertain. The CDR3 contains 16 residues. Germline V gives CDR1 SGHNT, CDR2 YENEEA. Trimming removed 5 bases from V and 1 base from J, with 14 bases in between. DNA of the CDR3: TGTGCCAGCAGCGCGCAGACATCTTTGAACACCGGGGAGCTGTTTTTT. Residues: CASSAQTSLNTGELFF.

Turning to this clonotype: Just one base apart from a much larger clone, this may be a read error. The CDR3 spells CASSVAPTGMNTAAFF. Here the CDR3 DNA reads TGTGCCAGCAGCGTAGCCCCGACAGGGATGAACACTGCAGCTTTCTTT. The chain uses TRBV9 and TRBJ1-1; 7 bases agree with TRBD1. Looked up from germline, CDR1 is SGDLS and CDR2 is YYNGEE. The CDR3 has 16 amino acids.

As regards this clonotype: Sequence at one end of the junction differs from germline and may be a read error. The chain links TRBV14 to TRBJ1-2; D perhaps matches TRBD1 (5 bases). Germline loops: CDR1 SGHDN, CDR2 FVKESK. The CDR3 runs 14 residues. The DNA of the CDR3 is TGTGCCAGCAGCCAAGGGGGCCTCTACTATGACTACACCTTC. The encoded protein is CASSQGGLYYDYTF.